This passage covers 3 T cell receptor beta chains from one sample sequenced in a study of blood T cell repertoires in COVID-19. Here immunoSEQ multiplex PCR was the method, and the copy in TCRdb shows in-frame clones only, minus some. The sample lists roughly 160,000 clones, roughly 85% occurring once. Material: PBMCs or T cells enriched from blood (not recorded which). These receptors were taken from a woman in her seventies in a cohort exposed to, infected with or recovered from COVID-19 (not recorded which).

This chain uses TRBV10-3 with TRBJ2-7; D may be TRBD2 (6 bases). Trimming stripped 4 bases from V and 3 bases from J, with 13 bases between. Germline CDR1 ENHRY, CDR2 SYGVKD. This CDR3 is built from 14 residues. CDR3 nucleotides: TGTGCCATCAGTGGGAGCGGGTCACACTACGAGCAGTACTTC. This sequence encodes CAISGSGSHYEQYF.

The V call is TRBV3-1 (or the pseudogene TRBV3-2), the J call TRBJ2-1, with D perhaps TRBD1 (6 bases). The germline V gene encodes CDR1 LGHDT and CDR2 YNNKEL (reference sequence). The CDR3 sequence is 13 residues long. The V end was cut by 4 bases, the J end by 8 bases, with 12 bases between. CDR3 DNA: TGTGCCAGCAGCCTCATTGGGGGCGATGAGCAGTTCTTC. It encodes CASSLIGGDEQFF.

The table lists this clone with a count of one. The V call is TRBV5-1, the J call TRBJ1-2; D remains unclear. Between the trimmed V and J ends, which lost 4 bases and 0 bases, there was a span of 16 bases. CDR3 length: 16 amino acids. CDR1 and CDR2 (germline): SGHRS, YFSETQ. Here the CDR3 reads CASSPGAGPTNYGYTF. The DNA for the CDR3 is TGCGCCAGCAGCCCTGGCGCAGGTCCTACTAACTATGGCTACACCTTC. Full variable domain (missing parts from reference TRBV5-1 and TRBJ1-2): KAGVTQTPRYLIKTRGQQVTLSCSPISGHRSVSWYQQTPGQGLQFLFEYFSETQRNKGNFPGRFSGRQFSNSRSEMNVSTLELGDSALYLCASSPGAGPTNYGYTFGSGTRLTVV.